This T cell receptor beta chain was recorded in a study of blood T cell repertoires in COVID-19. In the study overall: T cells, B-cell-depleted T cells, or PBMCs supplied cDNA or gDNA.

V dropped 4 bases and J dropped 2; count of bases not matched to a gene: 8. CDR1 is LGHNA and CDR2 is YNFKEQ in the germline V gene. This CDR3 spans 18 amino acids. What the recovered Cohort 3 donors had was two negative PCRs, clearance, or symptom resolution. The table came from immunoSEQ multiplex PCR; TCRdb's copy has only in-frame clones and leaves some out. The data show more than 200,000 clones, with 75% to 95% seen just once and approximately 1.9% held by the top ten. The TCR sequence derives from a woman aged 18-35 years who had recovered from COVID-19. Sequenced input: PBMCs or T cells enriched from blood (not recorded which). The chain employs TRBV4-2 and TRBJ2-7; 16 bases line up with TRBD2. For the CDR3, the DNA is TGTGCCAGCAGCCTCGGGACTAGCGGGGGGGGTTTTCCCTACGAGCAGTACTTC. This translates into CASSLGTSGGGFPYEQYF.